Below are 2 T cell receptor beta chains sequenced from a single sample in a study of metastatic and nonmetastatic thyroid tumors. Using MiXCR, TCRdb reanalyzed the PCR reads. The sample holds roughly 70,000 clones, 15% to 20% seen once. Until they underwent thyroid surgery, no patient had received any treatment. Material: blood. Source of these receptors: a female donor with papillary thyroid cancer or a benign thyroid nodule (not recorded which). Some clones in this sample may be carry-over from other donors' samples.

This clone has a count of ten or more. The CDR3 here is CASSESAGAFNEQYF. The CDR3, as DNA: TGCGCCAGCAGTGAGTCGGCGGGAGCTTTCAACGAGCAGTACTTC. The V gene is TRBV10-2, the J gene TRBJ2-7, with 7 nucleotides matching TRBD2. Germline V gene data show CDR1 as WSHSY and CDR2 as SAAADI. Trimming removed 0 bases from V and 5 bases from J; junction bases left unmatched: 7. The CDR3 loop spans 15 amino acids.

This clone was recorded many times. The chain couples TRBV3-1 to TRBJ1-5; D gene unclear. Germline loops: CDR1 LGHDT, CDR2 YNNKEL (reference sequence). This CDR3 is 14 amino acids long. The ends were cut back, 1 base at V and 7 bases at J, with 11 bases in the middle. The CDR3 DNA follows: TGTGCCAGCAGCCAAGGCAAAATGGAGCAGCCCCAGCATTTT. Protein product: CASSQGKMEQPQHF.